A selection of T cell receptor beta chains follows, all from one sample in a study of blood T cell repertoires in COVID-19. Produced via immunoSEQ multiplex PCR; TCRdb's table is partial and in-frame only. Of approximately 170,000 clones listed, under 90% were seen once; the top ten hold roughly 1.9%. The sequenced sample consisted of peripheral blood. The receptors derive from a woman older than 75 with acute or convalescent COVID-19. Both conserved end residues are part of each CDR3. Each record gives: J gene, clone size, V gene, CDR3 protein. A row's size may be missing; if present it is once, few, many or a size class.

TRBJ2-6 | . | TRBV7-2 | CASSSNKGLGANVLTF
TRBJ2-2 | . | TRBV5-1 | CASSLVAGREMNTGELFF
TRBJ2-1 | . | TRBV4-1 | CASSRLPGRGQYNEQFF
TRBJ1-5 | . | TRBV10-2 | CASSAQERQPQHF
TRBJ2-2 | once | TRBV9 | CASSPQRGGLGELFF
TRBJ1-4 | few | TRBV2 | CASSWDRGRTEKLFF
TRBJ2-7 | . | TRBV5-5 | CASSPGTGAYEQYF
TRBJ2-7 | . | TRBV30 | CAWNRIGGDYEQYF
TRBJ1-5 | . | TRBV5-5 | CASTPDSYSNQPQHF
TRBJ2-4 | . | TRBV6-5 | CASSYSGAAKNIQYF
TRBJ1-4 | . | TRBV1 | CTSSQDWTGGADEKLFF
TRBJ2-1 | . | TRBV7-9 | CASSLSGGNNEQFF
TRBJ2-5 | . | TRBV6-2/TRBV6-3 | CASSSDPAGVRETQYF
TRBJ1-2 | . | TRBV10-3 | CAISADKTIYGYTF
TRBJ2-5 | once | TRBV5-5 | CASTRGGSAWETQYF
TRBJ2-1 | . | TRBV4-3 | CASSQGSGRENEQFF
TRBJ1-1 | . | TRBV5-6 | CASSPGGSNTEAFF
TRBJ2-2 | . | TRBV9 | CASSAFPTDVRELFF
TRBJ1-6 | . | TRBV18 | CASSSSVNSNSPLHF
TRBJ1-2 | once | TRBV7-2 | CASSLTTAPGSRYGYTF
TRBJ2-7 | . | TRBV6-5 | CASSSGTGVDEQYF
TRBJ2-2 | . | TRBV10-1 | CASSEDSRNTGELFF
TRBJ1-5 | . | TRBV4-2 | CASSQDNRGDNQPQHF
TRBJ1-6 | . | TRBV7-9 | CASSLEVTGMVPLHF
TRBJ1-2 | . | TRBV3-1/TRBV3-2 | CASSPDGEGQNYGYTF
TRBJ2-2 | . | TRBV6-2/TRBV6-3 | CASSPRLRTGELFF
TRBJ2-7 | few | TRBV19 | CASSIFSGGGEQYF
TRBJ2-7 | . | TRBV3-1/TRBV3-2 | CASSPYPNNSRSYEQYF
TRBJ2-1 | few | TRBV11-2 | CASSLDRVLGTGNQGQFF
TRBJ1-2 | . | TRBV4-1 | CASSQEAPGQGIYGYTF
TRBJ2-7 | . | TRBV7-2 | CASSLVTGEVGSNEQYF
TRBJ1-1 | . | TRBV19 | CASTLPGTGRMTEAFF
TRBJ2-5 | . | TRBV19 | CASRPRGYQETQYF
TRBJ1-3 | . | TRBV7-9 | CASSPVVGNTIYF
TRBJ2-1 | . | TRBV5-1 | CASSPGQGAYNEQFF
TRBJ2-3 | . | TRBV10-3 | CAISESGGTRGLTQYF
TRBJ2-7 | . | TRBV7-9 | CASSFLGGTEPSKQYF
TRBJ1-1 | . | TRBV12-3/TRBV12-4 | CASSSTGTTEAFF
TRBJ1-4 | . | TRBV9 | CASSVGGRNNEKLFF
TRBJ2-2 | . | TRBV19 | CASSIAGTSKTGELFF
TRBJ2-1 | once | TRBV6-4 | CASSATSGRGSSYNEQFF
TRBJ2-1 | few | TRBV30 | CAWSVGRRLAGDYNEQFF